A selection of T cell receptor beta chains follows, all from one sample in a study of beta chain features in type 1 diabetes. Using immunoSEQ multiplex PCR, the repertoire was profiled, and TCRdb retains in-frame clones only, with some absent. The sample includes about 230,000 clones, 16% seen only once; the top ten take roughly 0.08%. The specimen was naive CD4+ T cells from blood. The receptor source for this set is a man aged 30 to 45 with type 1 diabetes. CDR3s include the opening cysteine and the closing phenylalanine or tryptophan. A D gene is named only where the DNA matches it firmly. Size tells how often a clone was seen (once, few, many) or the class of an expanded clone, and some rows leave it out.

clone size	D gene	V gene	J gene	CDR3 DNA	CDR3 protein
.	TRBD2	TRBV7-2	TRBJ2-5	TGTGCCAGCAGCCTAACTAGCGGGATATCAGAGACCCAGTACTTC	CASSLTSGISETQYF
few	.	TRBV15	TRBJ2-3	TGTGCCACCAGCAGAGGCAGCGGAACTAGCACAGATACGCAGTATTTT	CATSRGSGTSTDTQYF
.	.	TRBV7-2	TRBJ2-3	TGTGCCAGCAGTCCCCAGGGGACTATCCCGACAGATACGCAGTATTTT	CASSPQGTIPTDTQYF
.	TRBD2	TRBV27	TRBJ2-3	TGTGCCAGCAGTTTTCCTAGCGGGACGACAGATACGCAGTATTTT	CASSFPSGTTDTQYF
.	.	TRBV5-4	TRBJ2-7	TGTGCCAGCAGCTTAGATCTTCCCTACGAGCAGTACTTC	CASSLDLPYEQYF
few	.	TRBV5-1	TRBJ2-7	TGCGCCAGCAGCTGGGCAGGGGACGAGCAGTACTTC	CASSWAGDEQYF
few	.	TRBV9	TRBJ2-5	TGTGCCAGCAGCGTAGCCTCTTCGGAGACCCAGTACTTC	CASSVASSETQYF
.	.	TRBV7-9	TRBJ2-3	TGTGCCAGCAGCTTGGAGACAGATACGCAGTATTTT	CASSLETDTQYF
.	TRBD2	TRBV28	TRBJ2-1	TGTGCCAGCAGTTCGCAGGGACTAGCGCTCAATGAGCAGTTCTTC	CASSSQGLALNEQFF
.	.	TRBV6-5	TRBJ2-7	TGTGCCAGCACCAAACGGGACCTCCCAGACGAGCAGTACTTC	CASTKRDLPDEQYF
few	TRBD1	TRBV6-5	TRBJ2-7	TGTGCCAGCAACCGACAGGGGGATTACTACGAGCAGTACTTC	CASNRQGDYYEQYF